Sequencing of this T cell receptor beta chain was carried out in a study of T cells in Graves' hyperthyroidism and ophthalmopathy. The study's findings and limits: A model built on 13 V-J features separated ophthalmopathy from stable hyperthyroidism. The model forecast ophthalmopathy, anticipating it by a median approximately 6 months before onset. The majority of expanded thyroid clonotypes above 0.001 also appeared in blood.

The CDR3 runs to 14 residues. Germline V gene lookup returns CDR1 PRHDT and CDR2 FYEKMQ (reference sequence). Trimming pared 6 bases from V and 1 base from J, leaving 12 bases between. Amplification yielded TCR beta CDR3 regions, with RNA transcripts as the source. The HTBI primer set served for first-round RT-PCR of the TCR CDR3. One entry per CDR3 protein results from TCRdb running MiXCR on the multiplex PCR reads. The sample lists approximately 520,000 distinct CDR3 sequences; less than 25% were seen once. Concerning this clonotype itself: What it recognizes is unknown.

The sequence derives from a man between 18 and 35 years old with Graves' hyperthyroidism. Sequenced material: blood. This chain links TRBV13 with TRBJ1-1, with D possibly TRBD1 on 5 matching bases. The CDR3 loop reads CASSKRGTNTEAFF. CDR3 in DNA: TGTGCCAGCAGTAAAAGAGGGACGAACACTGAAGCTTTCTTT.